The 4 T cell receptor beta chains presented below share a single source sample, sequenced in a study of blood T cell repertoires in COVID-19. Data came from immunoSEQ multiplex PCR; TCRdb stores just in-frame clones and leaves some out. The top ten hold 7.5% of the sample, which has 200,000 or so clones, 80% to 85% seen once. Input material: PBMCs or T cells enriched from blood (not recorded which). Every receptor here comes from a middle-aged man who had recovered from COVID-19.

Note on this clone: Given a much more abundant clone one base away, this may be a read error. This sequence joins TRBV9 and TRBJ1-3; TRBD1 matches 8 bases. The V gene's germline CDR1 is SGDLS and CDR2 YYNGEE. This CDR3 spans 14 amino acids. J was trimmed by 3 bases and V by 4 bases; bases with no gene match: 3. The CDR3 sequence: CASSWTGIGNTIYF. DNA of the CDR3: TGTGCCAGCAGCTGGACAGGGATTGGAAACACCATATATTTT.

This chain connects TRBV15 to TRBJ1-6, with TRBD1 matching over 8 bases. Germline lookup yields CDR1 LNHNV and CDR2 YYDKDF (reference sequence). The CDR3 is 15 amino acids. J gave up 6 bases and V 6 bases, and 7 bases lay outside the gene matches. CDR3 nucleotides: TGTGCCACCAGTGGACAGGGACCGGGTAATTCACCCCTCCACTTT. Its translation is CATSGQGPGNSPLHF.

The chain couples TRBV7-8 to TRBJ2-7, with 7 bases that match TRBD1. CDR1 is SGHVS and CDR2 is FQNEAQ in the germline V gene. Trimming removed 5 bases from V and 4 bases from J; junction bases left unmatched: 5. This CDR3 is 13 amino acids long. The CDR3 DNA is TGTGCCAGCAGCATCGGGACAGTATACGAGCAGTACTTC. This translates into CASSIGTVYEQYF.

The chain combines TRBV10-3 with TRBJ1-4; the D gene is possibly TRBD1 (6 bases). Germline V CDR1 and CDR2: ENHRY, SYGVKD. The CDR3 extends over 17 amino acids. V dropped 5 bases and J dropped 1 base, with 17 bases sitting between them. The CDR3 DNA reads TGTGCCATCAGTCCGGGGGGCCGTCATCAAACTAATGAAAAACTGTTTTTT. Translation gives CAISPGGRHQTNEKLFF.